The 32 T cell receptor beta chains below all came from one sample that was sequenced in a study of long-term antiretroviral therapy in people with HIV. Researchers report immunoSEQ v3.0 was run at survey level. Here immunoSEQ multiplex PCR was the method, and the copy in TCRdb shows in-frame clones only, minus some. The data contain about 16,000 clones, approximately 75% of them singletons. Source: unsorted PBMCs, taken 1.5 years before starting antiretroviral therapy. These receptors originate from a woman aged 45-65 years with HIV.

This clone was observed a few times. The chain has TRBV27 and TRBJ1-3; 10 positions match TRBD1. The CDR3 totals 16 residues. Germline-derived CDR1 and CDR2 are MNHEY and SMNVEV (reference sequence). The V segment lost 6 bases and the J segment 0 bases; nucleotides outside the gene matches: 5. CDR3 nucleotides: TGTGCCAGCAGACGCGGACAGGGGGGCTCTGGAAACACCATATATTTT. It specifies CASRRGQGGSGNTIYF.

The chain employs TRBV5-5 and TRBJ2-7; 7 bases match TRBD2. The CDR3 is made up of 14 amino acids. V gave up 0 bases and J gave up 5 bases; unmatched junction bases: 5. Germline V gene sequence: CDR1 SGHKS, CDR2 YYEKEE (reference sequence). The CDR3 sequence is CASSLGGSFDEQYF. In nucleotides, the CDR3 is TGTGCCAGCAGCTTGGGCGGGAGCTTCGACGAGCAGTACTTC.

V usage is TRBV5-1 and J usage is TRBJ2-1; 7 positions agree with TRBD2. The CDR3 covers 15 residues. Germline V gene sequence: CDR1 SGHRS, CDR2 YFSETQ. Trimming cost V 4 bases and J 0 bases; bases outside gene matches: 4. CDR3 amino acids: CASSRSGDSYNEQFF. The CDR3 DNA is TGCGCCAGCAGCAGGAGCGGGGACTCCTACAATGAGCAGTTCTTC.

The CDR3 region has the DNA TGTGCCAGTAGTTTTCCCGGGCCCTTAATGGGCTACACCTTC. It is translated as CASSFPGPLMGYTF. The chain employs TRBV19 and TRBJ1-2; D is unclear. This CDR3 spans 14 amino acids. Germline loops: CDR1 LNHDA, CDR2 SQIVND (reference sequence). The ends were cut back, 5 bases at V and 8 bases at J, with 18 bases in the middle.

The chain recombines TRBV6-4 with TRBJ2-7; 10 nucleotides line up with TRBD1. The CDR3 has 15 amino acids. The V and J ends lost 9 bases and 5 bases, in that order; junction bases with no gene match: 13. Per germline, CDR1 MRHNA and CDR2 SNTAGT. CDR3 in amino acids: CARDLRDRGPHEQYV. The DNA for the CDR3 is TGTGCCAGGGATCTTCGGGACAGGGGCCCCCACGAGCAGTACGTC.

The CDR3 reads CAISVSDTEAFF. DNA of the CDR3: TGTGCCATCAGTGTCTCGGACACTGAAGCTTTCTTT. This sequence joins TRBV10-3 and TRBJ1-1, with D unresolved. With 4 bases removed from V and 3 bases from J, the gap between germline ends came to 6 bases. Looked up from germline, CDR1 is ENHRY and CDR2 is SYGVKD. The CDR3 has 12 amino acids.

The gene calls are TRBV7-8 and TRBJ1-1; the D is unclear. The length of the CDR3 is 12 residues. The germline CDR1 and CDR2 sequences are SGHVS and FQNEAQ. V lost 2 bases, J lost 4 bases, and 5 bases lay in between. CDR3 protein: CASSLSVTEAFF. The CDR3 coding sequence is TGTGCCAGCAGCTTATCTGTCACTGAAGCTTTCTTT. The entire variable domain, with the rest obtained from reference TRBV7-8 and TRBJ1-1, is as follows: GAGVSQSPRYKVAKRGQDVALRCDPISGHVSLFWYQQALGQGPEFLTYFQNEAQLDKSGLPSDRFFAERPEGSVSTLKIQRTQQEDSAVYLCASSLSVTEAFFGQGTRLTVV.

V gene TRBV5-8 combines with J gene TRBJ1-1; TRBD1 matches at 7 bases. Unmatched junction bases numbered 7, after V lost 0 bases and J lost 2 bases. Germline V gene lookup returns CDR1 SGHTS and CDR2 YDEGEE. The CDR3 sequence is 16 residues long. The CDR3 DNA follows: TGTGCCAGCAGCTTGGAGTGGGGGACAGTAAACACTGAAGCTTTCTTT. It specifies CASSLEWGTVNTEAFF.

This rearrangement joins TRBV4-1 to TRBJ2-5, with D perhaps TRBD2 (6 bases). The CDR3 consists of 16 residues. Trimming stripped 3 bases from V and 5 bases from J, with 19 bases between. Germline CDR1 MGHRA, CDR2 YSYEKL. Here the CDR3 reads CASSQPGNGAGETQYF. For the CDR3, the DNA is TGCGCCAGCAGCCAGCCTGGGAACGGGGCGGGGGAGACCCAGTACTTC.

This chain joins TRBV28 and TRBJ2-7; weak D call: TRBD2 (6 bases). V lost 6 bases to trimming and J lost 4 bases, with 16 bases between them. CDR3 length: 14 amino acids. The germline gives CDR1 MDHEN, CDR2 SYDVKM. The CDR3 DNA sequence: TGTGCCAGCAGACCACTGCGGGGAGGTTACGAGCAGTACTTC. Its translation: CASRPLRGGYEQYF.

J is TRBJ2-1 and V is TRBV5-1; tentatively, D is TRBD2 (5 bases). This CDR3 region has 14 residues. Germline loops: CDR1 SGHRS, CDR2 YFSETQ. The V end was cut by 0 bases, the J end by 7 bases, with 11 bases between. The CDR3 DNA reads TGCGCCAGCAGCTTGGACGAGGGAAGAAATGAGCAGTTCTTC. This translates into CASSLDEGRNEQFF. Combining the CDR3 with reference TRBV5-1 and TRBJ2-1 gives the whole variable domain KAGVTQTPRYLIKTRGQQVTLSCSPISGHRSVSWYQQTPGQGLQFLFEYFSETQRNKGNFPGRFSGRQFSNSRSEMNVSTLELGDSALYLCASSLDEGRNEQFFGPGTRLTVL.

V usage is TRBV5-1 and J usage is TRBJ1-1, with D perhaps TRBD1 (6 bases). The germline V gene encodes CDR1 SGHRS and CDR2 YFSETQ. The V and J ends lost 0 bases and 1 base respectively, with 13 bases between them. This CDR3 spans 16 amino acids. This CDR3 reads CASSLVGGGSNTEAFF. The CDR3 DNA reads TGCGCCAGCAGCTTGGTAGGGGGGGGGTCGAACACTGAAGCTTTCTTT.

The chain joins TRBV5-5 to TRBJ2-1; the D is unclear. V lost 0 bases and J lost 4, with 2 bases in between. Germline CDR1 is SGHKS and CDR2 is YYEKEE (reference sequence). The CDR3 extends over 12 amino acids. CDR3 DNA sequence: TGTGCCAGCAGCTTGGTGTACAATGAGCAGTTCTTC. Amino acid sequence: CASSLVYNEQFF. Supplemented by reference TRBV5-5 and TRBJ2-1, the full variable domain reads DAGVTQSPTHLIKTRGQQVTLRCSPISGHKSVSWYQQVLGQGPQFIFQYYEKEERGRGNFPDRFSARQFPNYSSELNVNALLLGDSALYLCASSLVYNEQFFGPGTRLTVL.

As to this clone: At one of its ends the junction is not consistent with the germline gene, which may arise from a read error. The chain links TRBV4-1 to TRBJ1-3; the D gene is possibly TRBD1 (5 bases). Germline V CDR1 and CDR2: MGHRA, YSYEKL. The CDR3 consists of 15 residues. CDR3 region: CASSGPGGGGNAIYF. CDR3 nucleotides: TGCGCCAGCAGTGGTCCTGGCGGCGGGGGAAACGCCATATATTTT.

J is TRBJ2-3 and V is TRBV18; no clear D. The CDR3 runs to 12 residues. Germline lookup yields CDR1 KGHSH and CDR2 LQKENI. V was pared by 3 bases and J by 3 bases, with 4 bases between. CDR3: CASSPATDTQYF. CDR3 coding DNA: TGTGCCAGCTCACCCGCGACAGATACGCAGTATTTT.

The V gene is TRBV30, the J gene TRBJ1-1; D not resolved. Germline-derived CDR1 and CDR2 are GTSNPN and SVGIG (reference sequence). The CDR3 loop spans 12 amino acids. V was pared by 0 bases and J by 10 bases, with 12 bases between. The CDR3 DNA reads as TGTGCCTGGAGTGTACCCCCATCGGCAGCTTTCTTT. Translated: CAWSVPPSAAFF.

The chain carries TRBV7-9 and TRBJ2-7, with D uncertain. The CDR3 sequence is 11 residues long. Germline V lookup: CDR1 SEHNR, CDR2 FQNEAQ (reference sequence). V shed 3 bases and J shed 5 bases, with 5 bases lying between them. CDR3 nucleotide sequence: TGTGCCAGCAGCTTTGGGGACGAGCAGTACTTC. This codes for CASSFGDEQYF. Full variable domain (rest looked up from reference TRBV7-9 and TRBJ2-7): DTGVSQNPRHKITKRGQNVTFRCDPISEHNRLYWYRQTLGQGPEFLTYFQNEAQLEKSRLLSDRFSAERPKGSFSTLEIQRTEQGDSAMYLCASSFGDEQYFGPGTRLTVT.

This chain connects TRBV5-1 to TRBJ2-2; 7 positions match TRBD1. V was pared by 4 bases and J by 5 bases, with 8 bases of the junction left unmatched. Germline V gives CDR1 SGHRS, CDR2 YFSETQ. CDR3 length: 15 residues. This CDR3 is CASSPRDSGTGELFF. The DNA of the CDR3 is TGCGCCAGCAGCCCCCGGGACAGCGGTACCGGGGAGCTGTTTTTT.

This chain joins TRBV5-8 and TRBJ2-3; 10 nucleotides align to TRBD1. From germline, CDR1 is SGHTS and CDR2 YDEGEE. With V trimmed by 4 bases and J by 4 bases, 9 bases remained unmatched. This CDR3 has 16 amino acids. The CDR3 loop is CASSHFPTGGADTQYF. In DNA, the CDR3 is TGTGCCAGCAGCCATTTCCCGACAGGGGGCGCAGATACGCAGTATTTT.

The chain carries TRBV4-1 and TRBJ1-2; D might be TRBD1 (6 bases). From germline, CDR1 is MGHRA and CDR2 YSYEKL. The CDR3 runs to 16 residues. V was cut by 1 base and J by 8 bases, with 20 bases left in between. The CDR3: CASSQVDPTGSRGYTF. DNA of the CDR3: TGCGCCAGCAGCCAAGTAGACCCCACAGGGTCGAGGGGCTACACCTTC.

This clone has just a few counts. CDR3 amino acids: CASSPRQGYEQYF. DNA for the CDR3: TGTGCCAGCAGCCCCAGACAGGGCTACGAGCAGTACTTC. This rearrangement joins TRBV5-4 to TRBJ2-7; 7 nucleotides match TRBD1. The ends lost 4 bases at V and 3 bases at J; junction bases unmatched: 4. Germline assignment: CDR1 SGHNT and CDR2 YYREEE (reference sequence). CDR3 length equals 13 residues.

This clone was seen only once. The rearrangement uses TRBV30 and TRBJ1-1; 8 bases match TRBD1. J gave up 3 bases and V 2 bases, and 11 bases lay outside the gene matches. This CDR3 has 16 residues. In germline, CDR1 is GTSNPN, CDR2 SVGIG (reference sequence). The CDR3 sequence is CAWSKGQGLGDTEAFF. In DNA form, the CDR3 reads TGTGCCTGGAGTAAAGGACAGGGCTTAGGGGACACTGAAGCTTTCTTT.

V usage is TRBV5-1 and J usage is TRBJ2-2; D possibly corresponds to TRBD1 (5 bases). This CDR3 is built from 14 residues. V was trimmed by 6 bases and J by 0 bases, leaving 9 bases between them. The germline V gene encodes CDR1 SGHRS and CDR2 YFSETQ. The CDR3 reads CASKGLANTGELFF. The CDR3 bases are TGCGCCAGCAAGGGGCTCGCGAACACCGGGGAGCTGTTTTTT.

The chain couples TRBV2 to TRBJ2-5; no reliable D call. The CDR3 is made up of 11 amino acids. Per germline, CDR1 SNHLY and CDR2 FYNNEI. V was pared by 6 bases and J by 5 bases, with 7 bases between. The CDR3 nucleotides are TGTGCCAGCAGGATCGGGGAGACCCAGTACTTC. Amino acids: CASRIGETQYF.

V is TRBV6-4 and J is TRBJ2-3, with 10 bases identical to TRBD2. Trimming cost V 3 bases and J 2 bases; bases outside gene matches: 2. CDR3 length equals 15 residues. The germline CDR1 and CDR2 sequences are MRHNA and SNTAGT. CDR3 residues: CASSESGGATDTQYF. In nucleotides, the CDR3 is TGTGCCAGCAGTGAAAGCGGGGGGGCCACAGATACGCAGTATTTT.

J is TRBJ1-2 and V is TRBV30; unclear D gene. The CDR3 runs to 10 residues. Per the germline V gene, CDR1 is GTSNPN and CDR2 is SVGIG (reference sequence). Trimming removed 1 base from V and 4 bases from J, with 1 base in between. In DNA form, the CDR3 reads TGTGCCTGGAGTGGCTATGGCTACACCTTC. Its translation: CAWSGYGYTF.

The J gene is TRBJ2-5, the V gene TRBV27; tentative D call: TRBD2 (5 bases). Looked up from germline, CDR1 is MNHEY and CDR2 is SMNVEV (reference sequence). The CDR3 extends over 13 amino acids. V lost 6 bases and J lost 5, with 13 bases in between. The CDR3 is CASSPRRLETQYF. The CDR3, as DNA: TGTGCCAGCAGCCCCAGGAGGTTGGAGACCCAGTACTTC.

The V call is TRBV19, the J call TRBJ2-7, with D perhaps assigned TRBD1 or TRBD2 (5 bases each). Trimming cost V 5 bases and J 0 bases, with 11 bases left between them. From germline, CDR1 is LNHDA and CDR2 SQIVND (reference sequence). This CDR3 spans 14 amino acids. The CDR3 spells CASSAWDGSYEQYF. CDR3 in DNA: TGTGCCAGTAGTGCATGGGACGGCTCCTACGAGCAGTACTTC.

V and J are TRBV9 and TRBJ1-4; TRBD1 might be the D (5 bases). V shed 3 bases and J shed 0 bases, with 9 bases lying between them. CDR1 and CDR2 from the germline V gene are SGDLS and YYNGEE. The CDR3 extends over 15 amino acids. The CDR3: CASSAQGATNEKLFF. The CDR3 bases are TGTGCCAGCAGCGCCCAGGGTGCAACTAATGAAAAACTGTTTTTT.

This rearrangement joins TRBV27 to TRBJ2-7; D gene unclear. CDR3 length equals 14 residues. V was pared by 5 bases and J by 0 bases, with 11 bases between. Germline V CDR1 and CDR2: MNHEY, SMNVEV (reference sequence). The CDR3 DNA follows: TGTGCCAGCAGTGGGTCCAGAAACTCCTACGAGCAGTACTTC. It specifies CASSGSRNSYEQYF.

The rearrangement links TRBV5-8 to TRBJ1-6; D gene unclear. CDR3 length equals 15 residues. The germline V gene encodes CDR1 SGHTS and CDR2 YDEGEE. The V end lost 6 bases, the J end lost 8 bases, and 18 bases lay between the germline ends. The CDR3 region has the DNA TGTGCCAGCAACCTGATTACCGACGGAGATTCACCCCTCCACTTT. The encoded protein is CASNLITDGDSPLHF. The full variable domain, rest sourced from reference TRBV5-8 and TRBJ1-6, is EAGVTQSPTHLIKTRGQQATLRCSPISGHTSVYWYQQALGLGLQFLLWYDEGEERNRGNFPPRFSGRQFPNYSSELNVNALELEDSALYLCASNLITDGDSPLHFGNGTRLTVT.

The chain couples TRBV6-9 to TRBJ2-5; TRBD1 is a possible D gene (6 bases). V was shortened by 7 bases and J by 2 bases, with 14 bases between the two germline ends. The CDR3 runs 14 residues. The germline CDR1 and CDR2 sequences are MNHGY and SVAAGI. The CDR3 sequence: CASNRQALQETQYF. Here the CDR3 DNA reads TGTGCCAGCAATAGACAGGCGCTTCAAGAGACCCAGTACTTC.